The 10 T cell receptor beta chains in this list originate from one sample, sequenced in a study of T cell responses to AZD1222 COVID-19 vaccine. Sequencing was performed with immunoSEQ multiplex PCR; in TCRdb, only in-frame clones are kept and a portion is missing. Altogether about 99,000 clones are present, just over 90% being singletons, with the ten largest covering roughly an eighth. Sequenced here: peripheral blood, sampled on day 0 of AZD1222 vaccination. These receptors all stem from an adult in good health.

The chain recombines TRBV5-6 with TRBJ1-6; D perhaps matches TRBD1 (5 bases). Germline V gene lookup returns CDR1 SGHDT and CDR2 YYEEEE. The V end lost 1 base, the J end lost 5 bases, and 7 bases lay between the germline ends. The CDR3 consists of 14 residues. The CDR3 protein is CASSLPGNNSPLHF. In DNA form, the CDR3 reads TGTGCCAGCAGCTTGCCAGGGAATAATTCACCCCTCCACTTT.

The chain has TRBV9 and TRBJ1-5; 9 nucleotides align to TRBD1. CDR3 length equals 15 residues. V trimming: 4 bases; J trimming: 7 bases; junction bases outside the gene matches: 9. CDR1 is SGDLS and CDR2 is YYNGEE in the germline V gene. CDR3 sequence: CASSLGQGLRQPQHF. The DNA for the CDR3 is TGTGCCAGCAGCTTGGGACAGGGTCTTAGACAGCCCCAGCATTTT.

In this sample, this clone turned up a few times. V usage is TRBV19 and J usage is TRBJ1-1; TRBD1 might be the D (5 bases). Between the trimmed V and J ends, which lost 7 bases and 1 base, there was a span of 13 bases. The V gene's germline CDR1 is LNHDA and CDR2 SQIVND (reference sequence). The CDR3 has 14 amino acids. This CDR3 is CASTGRGGNTEAFF. The CDR3 DNA follows: TGTGCCAGTACGGGGCGTGGGGGGAACACTGAAGCTTTCTTT.

The sample holds one count of this clone. The chain uses TRBV7-9 and TRBJ1-1; TRBD1 matches at 7 bases. V shed 3 bases, J shed 11 bases, and the junction held 9 bases outside the gene matches. The CDR3 loop spans 13 amino acids. Per the germline V gene, CDR1 is SEHNR and CDR2 is FQNEAQ (reference sequence). The CDR3 bases are TGTGCCAGCAGCTTGTATAGGGACAGATCCGCTTTCTTT. Translated: CASSLYRDRSAFF.

This chain links TRBV19 with TRBJ1-5; 7 nucleotides match TRBD1. The junction had 6 bases not matched to a gene; V was cut back by 4 bases and J by 6 bases. This CDR3 has 14 residues. Germline CDR1 and CDR2: LNHDA and SQIVND (reference sequence). The CDR3: CASSTRGFRQPQHF. The DNA for the CDR3 is TGTGCCAGTAGTACCAGGGGGTTTCGTCAGCCCCAGCATTTT.

The chain couples TRBV30 to TRBJ2-1, with D possibly being TRBD1 or TRBD2 (5 bases each). The CDR3 is 11 amino acids. Germline CDR1 reads GTSNPN; CDR2 reads SVGIG (reference sequence). V was trimmed by 0 bases and J by 10 bases, leaving 7 bases between them. The CDR3 sequence: CAWSVWDEQFF. The CDR3, as DNA: TGTGCCTGGAGTGTCTGGGACGAGCAGTTCTTC.

J is TRBJ2-1 and V is TRBV28; perhaps TRBD2 as D (5 bases). Trimming stripped 4 bases from V and 1 base from J, with 8 bases between. CDR1 and CDR2 from the germline V gene are MDHEN and SYDVKM. The CDR3 runs to 14 residues. The CDR3 nucleotides are TGTGCCAGCAGTTCCTCGGGATCCTACAATGAGCAGTTCTTC. This sequence encodes CASSSSGSYNEQFF.

This chain uses TRBV12-3 or TRBV12-4 with TRBJ1-5; D is possibly TRBD1 (6 bases). The CDR3 consists of 13 residues. V was trimmed by 5 bases and J by 6 bases, leaving 11 bases between them. The CDR3 sequence: CASSIPGVQPQHF. In DNA, the CDR3 is TGTGCCAGCAGTATACCAGGGGTTCAGCCCCAGCATTTT.

This rearrangement joins TRBV3-1 (or the pseudogene TRBV3-2) to TRBJ2-6; the match to TRBD2 covers 7 bases. The CDR3 sequence is 18 residues long. In germline, CDR1 is LGHDT, CDR2 YNNKEL (reference sequence). Trimming at V came to 0 bases and at J to 3 bases, leaving 8 bases not matched to a gene. DNA of the CDR3: TGTGCCAGCAGCCAAGAGGGACTAAGGATCGATGGGGCCAACGTCCTGACTTTC. Translating gives CASSQEGLRIDGANVLTF.

This clone appeared once. The genes are TRBV7-2 and TRBJ1-5; TRBD1 is a possible D gene (6 bases). Looked up from germline, CDR1 is SGHTA and CDR2 is FQGNSA. The CDR3 length is 16 residues. Trimming cost V 5 bases and J 4 bases, with 18 bases left between them. The CDR3 sequence is CASSAPGRRGNQPQHF. In DNA, the CDR3 is TGTGCCAGCAGCGCCCCCGGACGAAGGGGGAATCAGCCCCAGCATTTT.